This TCR beta chain originates from a study of spatial heterogeneity in lung cancer. About the study: A consistent excess of beta-chain over alpha-chain sequences was detected.

Regarding time point: blood at routine non-recurrence follow-up after resection. Researchers sequenced whole RNA taken from tumor, nontumor lung or frozen PBMC without sorting. General study points: Ubiquitous expanded tumor TCRs surfaced in blood more at resection than they did at follow-up.

TCRdb re-called the 5' RACE reads with MiXCR, one entry per CDR3 protein. The profile covers 15,000 to 20,000 distinct CDR3 sequences, with about 18% appearing a single time and 6.2% taken by the ten largest. Germline assignment: CDR1 SNHLY and CDR2 FYNNEI. CDR3 size: 16 residues. The V gene lost 2 bases and the J gene lost 3 bases, with 15 bases spanning the gap. At least ten counts were recorded for this clonotype. What it binds is not known. The sample was PBMCs, taken at follow-up. This receptor was obtained from a male donor with early-stage non-small cell lung cancer. V is TRBV2 and J is TRBJ2-3, with unresolved D. Written as DNA, the CDR3 is TGTGCCAGCAGTGAACTTGGGCGGTCGATTACAGATACGCAGTATTTT. Its protein is CASSELGRSITDTQYF.